This passage covers 10 T cell receptor beta chains from one sample sequenced in a study of shared clonotypes between healthy human individuals. Profiled with immunoSEQ multiplex PCR; TCRdb holds only in-frame clones, not every one. Of about 1,500,000 clones listed, roughly 97% were seen once; the top ten hold approximately 1.1%. The sequenced sample was naive CD4+ T cells sorted from blood. Subset noted: CD45RA+ positively selected. These receptors all stem from a man younger than 45 in good health.

The rearrangement uses TRBV25-1 and TRBJ2-1; D not certain. Germline assignment: CDR1 MGHDK and CDR2 SYGVNS. CDR3 length equals 13 residues. V lost 2 bases and J 12 bases, leaving 14 bases between the germline ends. The CDR3 DNA reads TGTGCCAGCAGTGAAGGTGCGAGGTCGGGGCAGTTCTTC. As protein: CASSEGARSGQFF.

This clone appeared a single time. Here the CDR3 DNA reads TGTGCCAGCTCACCTCCGGGACAGCTGGGGGAAAAACTGTTTTTT. Translation: CASSPPGQLGEKLFF. The chain joins TRBV18 to TRBJ1-4, with TRBD1 identical over 7 bases. This CDR3 has 15 residues. Unmatched junction bases numbered 9, after V lost 3 bases and J lost 8 bases. Germline values: CDR1 KGHSH, CDR2 LQKENI. The variable domain in full, with the rest retrieved from reference TRBV18 and TRBJ1-4, is NAGVMQNPRHLVRRRGQEARLRCSPMKGHSHVYWYRQLPEEGLKFMVYLQKENIIDESGMPKERFSAEFPKEGPSILRIQQVVRGDSAAYFCASSPPGQLGEKLFFGSGTQLSVL.

CDR3 nucleotides: TGTGCCAGCTCACCAAGTAACCCCAGCACAGATACGCAGTATTTT. This encodes CASSPSNPSTDTQYF. The genes are TRBV18 and TRBJ2-3; unclear D gene. The CDR3 extends over 15 amino acids. Germline V CDR1 and CDR2: KGHSH, LQKENI. The V end lost 2 bases, the J end lost 0 bases, and 9 bases lay between the germline ends.

The V gene is TRBV7-3, the J gene TRBJ2-1; 10 bases align to TRBD2. The trim removed 5 bases at V and 1 base at J, leaving 5 bases unmatched. Germline V lookup: CDR1 SGHTA, CDR2 FQGTGA. The CDR3 covers 16 residues. The CDR3 DNA follows: TGTGCCAGCAGCCGGACTAGCGGACTTTCCTACAATGAGCAGTTCTTC. Encoded protein: CASSRTSGLSYNEQFF.

The chain is built from TRBV5-1 and TRBJ1-3; D is possibly TRBD1 (6 bases). Germline values: CDR1 SGHRS, CDR2 YFSETQ. The CDR3 has 16 amino acids. V lost 1 base and J 3 bases, leaving 14 bases between the germline ends. The CDR3 sequence is CASSLTPGDGGNTIYF. Here the CDR3 DNA reads TGCGCCAGCAGCTTGACCCCAGGGGACGGTGGAAACACCATATATTTT.

The gene calls are TRBV28 and TRBJ2-5; the match to TRBD1 covers 7 bases. Germline V gene data show CDR1 as MDHEN and CDR2 as SYDVKM. The V and J ends lost 5 bases and 2 bases, in that order; junction bases with no gene match: 8. CDR3 length: 15 amino acids. CDR3 coding DNA: TGTGCCAGCAGTGTCCGGGACAGTGATCAAGAGACCCAGTACTTC. Its protein product is CASSVRDSDQETQYF. Drawing the rest from reference TRBV28 and TRBJ2-5, the complete variable domain is DVKVTQSSRYLVKRTGEKVFLECVQDMDHENMFWYRQDPGLGLRLIYFSYDVKMKEKGDIPEGYSVSREKKERFSLILESASTNQTSMYLCASSVRDSDQETQYFGPGTRLLVL.

This chain joins TRBV7-9 and TRBJ2-1; D gene ambiguous. The CDR3 is 16 residues long. CDR1 is SEHNR, CDR2 FQNEAQ, per germline (reference sequence). Deletions cut 2 bases from V and 7 bases from J, with 18 bases between. The CDR3 DNA sequence: TGTGCCAGCAGCTTAAAGTCATCCCCCCCGTTAAATGAGCAGTTCTTC. Protein: CASSLKSSPPLNEQFF.

The chain combines TRBV6-5 with TRBJ2-2, with TRBD2 matching over 8 bases. The CDR3 has 15 amino acids. Germline lookup yields CDR1 MNHEY and CDR2 SVGAGI. V lost 3 bases and J lost 4; bases outside the gene matches: 4. CDR3 coding DNA: TGTGCCAGCAGTTATGGACTAGCCTTCACCGGGGAGCTGTTTTTT. Amino acid sequence: CASSYGLAFTGELFF.

The chain carries TRBV5-1 and TRBJ2-7; 7 nucleotides match TRBD2. Germline-derived CDR1 and CDR2 are SGHRS and YFSETQ. CDR3 length: 14 residues. V gave up 3 bases and J gave up 3 bases; unmatched junction bases: 6. The CDR3 sequence: CASSSSGIFYEQYF. In DNA, the CDR3 is TGCGCCAGCAGCTCCAGCGGGATATTCTACGAGCAGTACTTC.

The V and J genes are TRBV20-1 and TRBJ1-1; D might be TRBD1 (5 bases). Germline CDR1 and CDR2: DFQATT and SNEGSKA (reference sequence). The CDR3 has 11 amino acids. V gave up 7 bases and J gave up 3 bases, with 9 bases separating them. CDR3 sequence reads: CSVEGDTEAFF. The CDR3 nucleotides read TGCAGTGTAGAAGGGGACACTGAAGCTTTCTTT.